This passage covers 23 T cell receptor beta chains from one sample sequenced in a study of T cell repertoires in cytomegalovirus infection. TCRdb reprocessed the reads with MiXCR, giving one entry per CDR3 protein. Counted here are some 920,000 distinct CDR3 sequences, 25% to 40% occurring once; the ten biggest clones make up roughly an eighth. Their antigen targets remain unknown. Specimen: cultured CD8+ T cells from PBMCs, collected from culture after CMV antigen stimulation. All receptors come from a human donor in good health (CMV status not recorded). Some clones in this sample may be carry-over from other donors' samples.

The CDR3 here is CASSQGVWNTGELFF. Here the CDR3 DNA reads TGCGCCAGCAGCCAAGGGGTATGGAACACCGGGGAGCTGTTTTTT. The chain recombines TRBV4-1 with TRBJ2-2; no definite D call. The germline V and J ends were trimmed by 1 base and 1 base, with 7 bases remaining between them. The CDR3 sequence is 15 residues long. Germline V lookup: CDR1 MGHRA, CDR2 YSYEKL.

The J gene is TRBJ2-3, the V gene TRBV6-6; 7 bases are shared with TRBD1. With V trimmed by 5 bases and J by 0 bases, 5 bases remained unmatched. The CDR3 is 15 amino acids. Germline V lookup: CDR1 MNHNY, CDR2 SVGAGI (reference sequence). CDR3 residues: CASSAGTESTDTQYF. The CDR3, as DNA: TGTGCCAGCAGTGCCGGGACAGAAAGCACAGATACGCAGTATTTT.

This clonotype was seen many times. The chain joins TRBV7-3 to TRBJ1-4; weak D call: TRBD1 (5 bases). V was pared by 5 bases and J by 0 bases, with 13 bases between. The CDR3 sequence is 16 residues long. CDR1 is SGHTA and CDR2 is FQGTGA in the germline V gene. CDR3 in DNA: TGTGCCAGCAGCCCCGGGACGTTCGCAACTAATGAAAAACTGTTTTTT. It translates to CASSPGTFATNEKLFF.

This clonotype has a handful of counts. The chain employs TRBV4-1 and TRBJ1-1, with D perhaps TRBD1 (6 bases). Germline V lookup: CDR1 MGHRA, CDR2 YSYEKL. V lost 5 bases and J 4 bases, leaving 11 bases between the germline ends. The CDR3 totals 13 residues. The CDR3 region is CASSYDRPTEAFF. For the CDR3, the DNA is TGCGCCAGCAGCTATGACAGGCCCACTGAAGCTTTCTTT.

The V call is TRBV27, the J call TRBJ2-2, with TRBD2 as a possible D gene (5 bases). Germline assignment: CDR1 MNHEY and CDR2 SMNVEV (reference sequence). The V end was cut by 6 bases, the J end by 6 bases, with 11 bases between. CDR3 length: 13 residues. CDR3 in DNA: TGTGCCAGCAGCCGTGGACTGCCCGGGGAGCTGTTTTTT. Protein product: CASSRGLPGELFF.

There are many counts of this clonotype. This rearrangement joins TRBV7-2 to TRBJ1-1; D is possibly TRBD1 (5 bases). Per the germline V gene, CDR1 is SGHTA and CDR2 is FQGNSA. The CDR3 is 16 amino acids. V was pared by 0 bases and J by 10 bases, with 21 bases between. CDR3 amino acids: CASSLAGPTRGESAFF. Written as DNA, the CDR3 is TGTGCCAGCAGCTTAGCCGGCCCGACAAGGGGCGAATCAGCTTTCTTT.

As for this clonotype: This clone may be a read error of a much larger clone one base away. The rearrangement links TRBV7-4 to TRBJ1-4, with D possibly TRBD1 on 5 matching bases. Germline values: CDR1 SGHVT, CDR2 SQSDAQ. CDR3 length: 15 residues. CDR3 residues: CASSDGGATNGKLFF. The CDR3 nucleotides read TGTGCCAGCAGCGACGGGGGTGCAACTAATGGAAAACTGTTTTTT.

The chain joins TRBV23-1 to TRBJ2-7; TRBD1 is a possible D gene (5 bases). TRBV23-1 is an ORF for which the function is uncertain. Trimming shortened V by 3 bases and J by 5 bases, and 11 bases separated the two germline ends. This CDR3 spans 13 amino acids. CDR3 in amino acids: CASSQTVLDEQYF. The CDR3 coding sequence is TGCGCCAGCAGTCAGACAGTGCTGGACGAGCAGTACTTC.

The table lists this clonotype with a few counts. V usage is TRBV12-3 or TRBV12-4 and J usage is TRBJ1-1, with D maybe TRBD1 (5 bases). Trimming removed 4 bases from V and 4 bases from J, with 16 bases in between. The CDR3 is 15 amino acids. The CDR3 DNA is TGTGCCAGCAGTTCCTTGGCCGGGGCCATCACTGAAGCTTTCTTT. It encodes CASSSLAGAITEAFF.

V usage is TRBV24-1 and J usage is TRBJ2-1; 8 bases fit TRBD2. J lost 8 bases, V lost 4 bases, and 9 bases had no gene match. The CDR3 spans 15 residues. Germline V gene sequence: CDR1 KGHDR, CDR2 SFDVKD. Here the CDR3 DNA reads TGTGCCACCAGTGAATACTCCGGGACTAGACATGAGCAGTTCTTC. It yields the protein CATSEYSGTRHEQFF.

J is TRBJ1-2 and V is TRBV6-5, with 9 bases fitting TRBD1. This CDR3 is built from 15 residues. Per the germline V gene, CDR1 is MNHEY and CDR2 is SVGAGI. After removal of 5 bases from V and 3 bases from J, the junction contained 7 bases not matched to a gene. The DNA for the CDR3 is TGTGCCAGCAGTCACCTACAGGGGGCTGACTATGGCTACACCTTC. Translating gives CASSHLQGADYGYTF.

The chain recombines TRBV27 with TRBJ2-5; D unclear. The CDR3 loop spans 14 amino acids. The germline gives CDR1 MNHEY, CDR2 SMNVEV (reference sequence). Trimming took 5 bases from V and 3 from J, leaving 13 bases between them. CDR3 in DNA: TGTGCCAGCAGTGCGGTGTGGGGAAAAGAGACCCAGTACTTC. This gives the protein CASSAVWGKETQYF.

This sequence joins TRBV20-1 and TRBJ2-7; 8 nucleotides match TRBD2. CDR3 length: 15 amino acids. Germline lookup yields CDR1 DFQATT and CDR2 SNEGSKA (reference sequence). J lost 2 bases, V lost 0 bases, and 6 bases had no gene match. The CDR3 reads CSARDPKRETYEQYF. As DNA, the CDR3 is TGCAGTGCTAGAGATCCCAAGCGGGAGACCTACGAGCAGTACTTC.

The sample holds many counts of this clonotype. The chain combines TRBV6-5 with TRBJ1-5; TRBD1 is a possible D gene (6 bases). The V gene lost 6 bases and the J gene lost 2 bases, with 11 bases spanning the gap. CDR3 length: 14 amino acids. Germline assignment: CDR1 MNHEY and CDR2 SVGAGI. In nucleotides, the CDR3 is TGTGCCAGCAGCCCAGGGGCAGGCAATCAGCCCCAGCATTTT. It is translated as CASSPGAGNQPQHF.

This chain joins TRBV27 and TRBJ2-3; D gene unclear. Germline V lookup: CDR1 MNHEY, CDR2 SMNVEV (reference sequence). There are 13 residues in the CDR3. The V gene lost 5 bases and the J gene lost 2 bases, with 8 bases spanning the gap. CDR3 DNA: TGTGCCAGCAGTCAAACTTTCACAGATACGCAGTATTTT. Protein: CASSQTFTDTQYF.

This clonotype was recorded a few times. J is TRBJ2-2 and V is TRBV27; 7 nucleotides agree with TRBD2. V trimming: 4 bases; J trimming: 3 bases; junction bases outside the gene matches: 2. The CDR3 runs 14 residues. Germline CDR1 is MNHEY and CDR2 is SMNVEV (reference sequence). The CDR3 region is CASSWSGDTGELFF. As DNA, the CDR3 is TGTGCCAGCAGTTGGAGCGGGGACACCGGGGAGCTGTTTTTT.

This clonotype was seen more than once but under ten times. The chain uses TRBV12-3 or TRBV12-4 and TRBJ1-2; a possible D gene is TRBD1 (6 bases). The CDR3 runs to 17 residues. With 2 bases removed from V and 6 bases from J, the gap between germline ends came to 22 bases. The CDR3 coding sequence is TGTGCCAGCAGTTTATTTTCCCCGAGGGGGGGACTTGATGGCTACACCTTC. It yields the protein CASSLFSPRGGLDGYTF.

The genes are TRBV12-3 or TRBV12-4 and TRBJ1-6; TRBD1 is a possible D gene (6 bases). V gave up 1 base and J gave up 13 bases, with 14 bases separating them. This CDR3 is 14 amino acids long. The CDR3 here is CASSLGQGPWPLHF. The CDR3 DNA follows: TGTGCCAGCAGTTTAGGGCAGGGGCCCTGGCCCCTCCACTTT.

This clonotype was seen a handful of times. The chain couples TRBV7-6 to TRBJ2-2; D unclear. Germline V gene data show CDR1 as SGHVS and CDR2 as FNYEAQ. The V and J ends lost 2 bases and 0 bases respectively, with 10 bases between them. CDR3 length: 16 residues. This CDR3 is CASSLYRQTNTGELFF. The CDR3 region has the DNA TGTGCCAGCAGCTTATATAGGCAGACGAACACCGGGGAGCTGTTTTTT.

This clonotype showed up many times. This chain uses TRBV7-6 with TRBJ1-3; 12 nucleotides align to TRBD1. The CDR3 length is 19 residues. Germline loops: CDR1 SGHVS, CDR2 FNYEAQ. V dropped 1 base and J dropped 5; count of bases not matched to a gene: 12. The chain's CDR3 is CASSLGPGTGGESRNTIYF. The CDR3 DNA reads as TGTGCCAGCAGCTTAGGACCCGGGACAGGGGGCGAAAGTAGAAACACCATATATTTT.

This clonotype was seen a few times. V and J are TRBV5-1 and TRBJ2-1; possibly TRBD2 for D (6 bases). The CDR3 spans 18 residues. Germline CDR1 reads SGHRS; CDR2 reads YFSETQ. The V end was cut by 0 bases, the J end by 2 bases, with 18 bases between. CDR3 loop: CASSLADTGLNPYNEQFF. The CDR3 coding sequence is TGCGCCAGCAGCTTGGCTGATACAGGACTAAATCCCTACAATGAGCAGTTCTTC.

This clonotype was counted many times. The V and J genes are TRBV29-1 and TRBJ2-2; TRBD1 might be the D (5 bases). The CDR3 has 13 residues. Germline CDR1 reads SQVTM; CDR2 reads ANQGSEA. The V end lost 7 bases, the J end lost 4 bases, and 13 bases lay between the germline ends. CDR3 coding DNA: TGCAGCGCTAAGACAGTCGTCACCGGGGAGCTGTTTTTT. The encoded protein is CSAKTVVTGELFF.

This clonotype was detected a few times. The chain couples TRBV4-1 to TRBJ2-7; the D is unclear. CDR1 is MGHRA and CDR2 is YSYEKL in the germline V gene. CDR3 length: 14 residues. V lost 1 base, J lost 5 bases, and 12 bases lay in between. The CDR3 DNA reads as TGCGCCAGCAGCCAAGCCTCAACGTTGGACGAGCAGTACTTC. Protein sequence: CASSQASTLDEQYF.